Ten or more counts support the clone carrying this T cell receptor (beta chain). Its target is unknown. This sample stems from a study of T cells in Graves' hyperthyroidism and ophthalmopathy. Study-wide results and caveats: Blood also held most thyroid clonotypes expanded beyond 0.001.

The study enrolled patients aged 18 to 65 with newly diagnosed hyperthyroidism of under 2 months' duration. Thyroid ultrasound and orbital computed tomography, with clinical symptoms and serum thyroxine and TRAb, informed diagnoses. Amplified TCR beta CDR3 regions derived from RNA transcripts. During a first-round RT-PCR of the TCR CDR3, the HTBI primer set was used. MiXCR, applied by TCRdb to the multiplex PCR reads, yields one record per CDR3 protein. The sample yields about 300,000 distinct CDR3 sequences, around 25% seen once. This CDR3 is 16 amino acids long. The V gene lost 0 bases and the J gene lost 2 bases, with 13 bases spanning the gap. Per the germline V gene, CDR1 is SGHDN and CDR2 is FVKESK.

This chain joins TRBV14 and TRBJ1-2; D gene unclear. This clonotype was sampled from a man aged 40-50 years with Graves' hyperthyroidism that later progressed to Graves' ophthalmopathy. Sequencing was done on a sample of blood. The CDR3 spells CASSQDYLVFNYGYTF. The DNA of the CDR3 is TGTGCCAGCAGCCAAGACTACCTTGTGTTCAACTATGGCTACACCTTC.